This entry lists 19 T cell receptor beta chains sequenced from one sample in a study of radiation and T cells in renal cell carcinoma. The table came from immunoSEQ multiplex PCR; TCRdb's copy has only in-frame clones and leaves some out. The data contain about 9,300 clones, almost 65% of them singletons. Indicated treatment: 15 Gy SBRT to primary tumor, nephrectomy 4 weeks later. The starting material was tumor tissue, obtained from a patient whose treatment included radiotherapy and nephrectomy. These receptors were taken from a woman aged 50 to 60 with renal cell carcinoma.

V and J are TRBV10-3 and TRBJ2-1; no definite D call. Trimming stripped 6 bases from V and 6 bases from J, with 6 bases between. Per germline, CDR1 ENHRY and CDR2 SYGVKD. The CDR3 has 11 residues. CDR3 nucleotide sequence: TGTGCCATCAGCCCGTCCAATGAGCAGTTCTTC. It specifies CAISPSNEQFF.

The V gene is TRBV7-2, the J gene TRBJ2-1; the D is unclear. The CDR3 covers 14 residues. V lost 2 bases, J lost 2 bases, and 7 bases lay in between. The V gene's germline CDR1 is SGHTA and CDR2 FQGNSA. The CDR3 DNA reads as TGTGCCAGCAGCTTATTGTTAGCCTACAATGAGCAGTTCTTC. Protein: CASSLLLAYNEQFF.

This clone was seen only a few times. The CDR3 region is CASSADRESPLHF. CDR3 in DNA: TGTGCCAGTAGTGCGGACAGGGAATCACCCCTCCACTTT. V usage is TRBV19 and J usage is TRBJ1-6; 8 nucleotides match TRBD1. CDR1 LNHDA and CDR2 SQIVND come from the germline V gene (reference sequence). The V segment lost 5 bases and the J segment 10 bases; nucleotides outside the gene matches: 4. CDR3 length equals 13 residues.

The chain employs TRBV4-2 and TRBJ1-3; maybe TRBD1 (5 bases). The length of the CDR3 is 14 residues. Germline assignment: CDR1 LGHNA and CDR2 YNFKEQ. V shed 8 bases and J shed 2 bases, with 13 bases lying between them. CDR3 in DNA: TGTGCCAGCGTAAGGGACGCTACTGGAAACACCATATATTTT. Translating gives CASVRDATGNTIYF.

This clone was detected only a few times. The CDR3 DNA follows: TGTGCCAGCAGCTTAGAGGGTGGGACAGATACGCAGTATTTT. This translates into CASSLEGGTDTQYF. This chain connects TRBV7-9 to TRBJ2-3; no reliable D call. Trimming removed 1 base from V and 3 bases from J, with 8 bases in between. This CDR3 has 14 amino acids. Germline CDR1 is SEHNR and CDR2 is FQNEAQ (reference sequence).

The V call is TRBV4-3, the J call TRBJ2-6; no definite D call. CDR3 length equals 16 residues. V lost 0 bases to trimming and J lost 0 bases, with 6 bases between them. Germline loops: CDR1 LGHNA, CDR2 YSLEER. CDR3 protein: CASSQDVGSGANVLTF. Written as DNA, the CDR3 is TGCGCCAGCAGCCAAGATGTGGGCTCTGGGGCCAACGTCCTGACTTTC.

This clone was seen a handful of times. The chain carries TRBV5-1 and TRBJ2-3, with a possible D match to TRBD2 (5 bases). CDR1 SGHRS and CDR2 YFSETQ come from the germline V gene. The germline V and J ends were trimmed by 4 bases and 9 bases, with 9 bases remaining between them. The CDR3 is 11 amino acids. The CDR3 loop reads CASSGSETQYF. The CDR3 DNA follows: TGCGCCAGCAGCGGGAGCGAGACGCAGTATTTT.

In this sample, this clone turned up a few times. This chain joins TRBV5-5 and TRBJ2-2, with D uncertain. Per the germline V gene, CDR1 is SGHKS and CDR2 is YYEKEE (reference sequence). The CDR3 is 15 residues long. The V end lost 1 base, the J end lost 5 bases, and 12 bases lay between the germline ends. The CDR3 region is CASSLSRILTGELFF. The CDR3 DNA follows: TGTGCCAGCAGCTTGAGTCGCATCCTTACCGGGGAGCTGTTTTTT.

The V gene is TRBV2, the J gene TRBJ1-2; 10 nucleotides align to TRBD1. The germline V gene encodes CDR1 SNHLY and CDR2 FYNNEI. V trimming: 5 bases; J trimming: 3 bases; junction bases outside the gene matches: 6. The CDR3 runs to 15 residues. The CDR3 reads CASSTTGGAYYGYTF. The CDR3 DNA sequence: TGTGCCAGCAGTACGACAGGGGGCGCATACTATGGCTACACCTTC. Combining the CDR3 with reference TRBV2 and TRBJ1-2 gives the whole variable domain EPEVTQTPSHQVTQMGQEVILRCVPISNHLYFYWYRQILGQKVEFLVSFYNNEISEKSEIFDDQFSVERPDGSNFTLKIRSTKLEDSAMYFCASSTTGGAYYGYTFGSGTRLTVV.

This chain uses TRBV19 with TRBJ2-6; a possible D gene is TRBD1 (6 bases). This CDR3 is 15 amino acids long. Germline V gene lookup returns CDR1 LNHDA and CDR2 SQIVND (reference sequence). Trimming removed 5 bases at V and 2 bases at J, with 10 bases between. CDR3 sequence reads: CASSWGQTGANVLTF. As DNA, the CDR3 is TGTGCCAGTAGTTGGGGGCAAACTGGGGCCAACGTCCTGACTTTC.

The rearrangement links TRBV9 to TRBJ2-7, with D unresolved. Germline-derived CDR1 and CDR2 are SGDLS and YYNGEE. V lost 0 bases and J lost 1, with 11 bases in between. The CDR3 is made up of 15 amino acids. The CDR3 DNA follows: TGTGCCAGCAGCGTAGCTTCCAGTTTTTCCTACGAGCAGTACTTC. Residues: CASSVASSFSYEQYF.

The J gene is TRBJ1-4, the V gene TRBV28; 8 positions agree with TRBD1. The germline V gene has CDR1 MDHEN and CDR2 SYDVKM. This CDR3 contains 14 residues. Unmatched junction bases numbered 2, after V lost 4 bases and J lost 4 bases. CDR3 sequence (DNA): TGTGCCAGCAGTTCGACAGGGGATAATGAAAAACTGTTTTTT. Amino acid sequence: CASSSTGDNEKLFF.

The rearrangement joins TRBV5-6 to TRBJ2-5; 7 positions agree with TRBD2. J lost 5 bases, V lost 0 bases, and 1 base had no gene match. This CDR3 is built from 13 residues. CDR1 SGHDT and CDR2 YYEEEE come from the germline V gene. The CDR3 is CASSLGRGETQYF. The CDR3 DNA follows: TGTGCCAGCAGCTTGGGGCGGGGGGAGACCCAGTACTTC.

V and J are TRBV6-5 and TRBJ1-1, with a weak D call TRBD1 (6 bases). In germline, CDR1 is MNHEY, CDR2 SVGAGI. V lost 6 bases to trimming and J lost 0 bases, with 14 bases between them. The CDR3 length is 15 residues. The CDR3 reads CASRQKGGVNTEAFF. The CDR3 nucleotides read TGTGCCAGCAGACAAAAGGGGGGAGTGAACACTGAAGCTTTCTTT.

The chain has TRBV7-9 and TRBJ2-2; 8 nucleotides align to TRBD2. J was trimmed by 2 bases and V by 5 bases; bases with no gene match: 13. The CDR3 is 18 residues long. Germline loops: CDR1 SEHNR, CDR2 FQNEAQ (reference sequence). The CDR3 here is CASSPRGGGSGNTGELFF. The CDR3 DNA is TGTGCCAGCAGCCCACGGGGGGGTGGGAGCGGAAACACCGGGGAGCTGTTTTTT.

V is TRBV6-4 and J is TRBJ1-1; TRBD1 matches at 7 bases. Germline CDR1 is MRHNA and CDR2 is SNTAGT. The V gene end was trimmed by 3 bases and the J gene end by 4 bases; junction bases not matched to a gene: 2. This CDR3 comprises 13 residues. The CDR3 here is CASSEAGGTEAFF. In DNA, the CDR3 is TGTGCCAGCAGTGAGGCAGGGGGCACTGAAGCTTTCTTT.

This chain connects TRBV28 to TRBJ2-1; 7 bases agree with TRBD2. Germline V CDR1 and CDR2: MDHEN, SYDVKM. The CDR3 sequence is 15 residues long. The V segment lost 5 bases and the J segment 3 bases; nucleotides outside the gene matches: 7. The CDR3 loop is CASSLPGGVYNEQFF. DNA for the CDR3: TGTGCCAGCAGTCTTCCTGGGGGGGTCTACAATGAGCAGTTCTTC.

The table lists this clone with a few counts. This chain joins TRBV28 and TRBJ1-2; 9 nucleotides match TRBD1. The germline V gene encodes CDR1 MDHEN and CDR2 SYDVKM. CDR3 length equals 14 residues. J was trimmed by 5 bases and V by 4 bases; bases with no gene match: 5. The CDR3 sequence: CASSSTGGAYGYTF. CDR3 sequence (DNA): TGTGCCAGCAGTTCCACAGGGGGCGCATATGGCTACACCTTC.

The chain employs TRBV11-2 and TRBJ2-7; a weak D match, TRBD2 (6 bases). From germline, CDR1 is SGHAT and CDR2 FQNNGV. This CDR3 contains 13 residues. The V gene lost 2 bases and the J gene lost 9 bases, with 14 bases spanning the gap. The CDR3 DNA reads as TGTGCCAGCAGCTTAATCCAGGGAGGAGGGCAGTACTTC. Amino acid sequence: CASSLIQGGGQYF.